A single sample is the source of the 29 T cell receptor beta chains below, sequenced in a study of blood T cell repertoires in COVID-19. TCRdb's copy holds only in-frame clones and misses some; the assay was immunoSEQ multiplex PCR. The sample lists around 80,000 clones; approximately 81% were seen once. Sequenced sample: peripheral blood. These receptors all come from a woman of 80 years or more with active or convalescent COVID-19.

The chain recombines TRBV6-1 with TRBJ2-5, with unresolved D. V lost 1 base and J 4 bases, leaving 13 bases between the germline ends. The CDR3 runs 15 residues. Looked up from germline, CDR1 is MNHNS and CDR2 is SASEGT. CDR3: CASSEEIDYRETQYF. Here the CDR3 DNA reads TGTGCCAGCAGTGAAGAGATAGATTATAGAGAGACCCAGTACTTC.

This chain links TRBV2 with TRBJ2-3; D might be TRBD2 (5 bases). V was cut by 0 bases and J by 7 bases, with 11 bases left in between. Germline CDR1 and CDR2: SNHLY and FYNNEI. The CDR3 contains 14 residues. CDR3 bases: TGTGCCAGCAGTGAAGCCCCCCTCGGGAATACGCAGTATTTT. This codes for CASSEAPLGNTQYF.

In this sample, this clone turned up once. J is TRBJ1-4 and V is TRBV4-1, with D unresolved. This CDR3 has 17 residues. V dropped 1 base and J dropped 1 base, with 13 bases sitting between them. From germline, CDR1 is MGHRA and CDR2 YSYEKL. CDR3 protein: CASSQVVGIGTNEKLFF. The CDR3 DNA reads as TGCGCCAGCAGCCAAGTGGTCGGGATCGGAACTAATGAAAAACTGTTTTTT.

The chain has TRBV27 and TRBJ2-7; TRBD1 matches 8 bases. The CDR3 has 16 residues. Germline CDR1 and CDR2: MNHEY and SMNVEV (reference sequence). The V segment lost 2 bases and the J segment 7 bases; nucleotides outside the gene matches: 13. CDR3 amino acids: CASSLRSGGAWGEQYF. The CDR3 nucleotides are TGTGCCAGCAGTTTAAGGTCAGGGGGCGCCTGGGGGGAGCAGTACTTC.

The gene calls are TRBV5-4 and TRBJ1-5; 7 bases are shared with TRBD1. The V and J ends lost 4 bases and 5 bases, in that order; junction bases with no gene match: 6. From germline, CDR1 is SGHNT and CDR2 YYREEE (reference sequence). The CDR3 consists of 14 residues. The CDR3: CASSLQGGDQPQHF. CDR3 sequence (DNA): TGTGCCAGCAGCCTTCAGGGGGGCGATCAGCCCCAGCATTTT.

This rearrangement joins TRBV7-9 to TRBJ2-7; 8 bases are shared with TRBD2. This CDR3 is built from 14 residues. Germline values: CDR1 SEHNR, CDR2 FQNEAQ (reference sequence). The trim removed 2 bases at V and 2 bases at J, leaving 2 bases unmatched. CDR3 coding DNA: TGTGCCAGCAGCTTACTAGCGGGCCCCTACGAGCAGTACTTC. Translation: CASSLLAGPYEQYF.

As DNA, the CDR3 is TGTGCCAGTAGTATCCAACAGGGGGTACGAGAGACCCAGTACTTC. This gives the protein CASSIQQGVRETQYF. The gene calls are TRBV19 and TRBJ2-5; 8 bases align to TRBD1. The CDR3 consists of 15 residues. The V gene's germline CDR1 is LNHDA and CDR2 SQIVND (reference sequence). J gave up 4 bases and V 3 bases, and 7 bases lay outside the gene matches.

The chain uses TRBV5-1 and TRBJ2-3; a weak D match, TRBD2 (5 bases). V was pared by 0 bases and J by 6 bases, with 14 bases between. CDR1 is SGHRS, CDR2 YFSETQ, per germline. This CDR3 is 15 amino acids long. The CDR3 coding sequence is TGCGCCAGCAGCTTGGAACTAGGCCGAAGGGATACGCAGTATTTT. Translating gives CASSLELGRRDTQYF.

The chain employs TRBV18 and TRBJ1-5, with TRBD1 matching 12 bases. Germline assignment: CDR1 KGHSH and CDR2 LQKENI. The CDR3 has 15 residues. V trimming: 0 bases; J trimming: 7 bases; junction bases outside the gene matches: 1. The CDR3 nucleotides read TGTGCCAGCTCACCACCGGGACAGGGGGCCCAGCCCCAGCATTTT. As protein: CASSPPGQGAQPQHF. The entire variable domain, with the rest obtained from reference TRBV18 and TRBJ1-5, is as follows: NAGVMQNPRHLVRRRGQEARLRCSPMKGHSHVYWYRQLPEEGLKFMVYLQKENIIDESGMPKERFSAEFPKEGPSILRIQQVVRGDSAAYFCASSPPGQGAQPQHFGDGTRLSIL.

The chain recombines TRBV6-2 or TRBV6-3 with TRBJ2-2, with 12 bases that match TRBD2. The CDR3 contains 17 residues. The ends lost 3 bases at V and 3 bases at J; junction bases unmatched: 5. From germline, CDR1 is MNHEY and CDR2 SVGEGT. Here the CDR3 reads CASSYPRLAGDTGELFF. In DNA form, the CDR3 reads TGTGCCAGCAGTTATCCTAGACTAGCGGGAGACACCGGGGAGCTGTTTTTT.

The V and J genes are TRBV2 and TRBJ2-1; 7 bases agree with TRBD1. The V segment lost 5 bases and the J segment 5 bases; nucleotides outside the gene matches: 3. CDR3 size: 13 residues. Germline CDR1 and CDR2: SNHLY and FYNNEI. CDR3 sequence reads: CASSRTGDNEQFF. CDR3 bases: TGTGCCAGCAGTCGGACAGGAGACAATGAGCAGTTCTTC.

CDR3 nucleotide sequence: TGCGCCAGCAGCCAAGATTTTACAGCCGGATACGAGCAGTACTTC. Amino acid sequence: CASSQDFTAGYEQYF. This chain links TRBV4-3 with TRBJ2-7; the D is unclear. The germline V and J ends were trimmed by 0 bases and 4 bases, with 13 bases remaining between them. This CDR3 has 15 residues. CDR1 is LGHNA and CDR2 is YSLEER in the germline V gene.

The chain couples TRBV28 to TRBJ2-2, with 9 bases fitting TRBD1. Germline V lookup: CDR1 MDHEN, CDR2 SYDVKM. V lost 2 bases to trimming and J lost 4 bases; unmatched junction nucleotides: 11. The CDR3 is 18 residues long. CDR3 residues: CASSLRRGQGVSTGELFF. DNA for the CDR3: TGTGCCAGCAGTTTAAGAAGGGGACAGGGCGTGAGCACCGGGGAGCTGTTTTTT.

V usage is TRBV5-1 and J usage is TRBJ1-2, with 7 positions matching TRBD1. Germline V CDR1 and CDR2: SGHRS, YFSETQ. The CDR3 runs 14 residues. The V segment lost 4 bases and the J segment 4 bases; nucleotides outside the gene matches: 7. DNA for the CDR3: TGCGCCAGCAGCGGAGACAGGGATGGCTATGGCTACACCTTC. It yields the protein CASSGDRDGYGYTF.

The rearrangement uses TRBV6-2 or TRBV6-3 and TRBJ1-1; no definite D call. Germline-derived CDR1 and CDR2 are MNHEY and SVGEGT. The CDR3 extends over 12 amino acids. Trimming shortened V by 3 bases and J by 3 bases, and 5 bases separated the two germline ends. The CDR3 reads CASSYRDTEAFF. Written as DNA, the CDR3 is TGTGCCAGCAGTTATCGCGACACTGAAGCTTTCTTT.

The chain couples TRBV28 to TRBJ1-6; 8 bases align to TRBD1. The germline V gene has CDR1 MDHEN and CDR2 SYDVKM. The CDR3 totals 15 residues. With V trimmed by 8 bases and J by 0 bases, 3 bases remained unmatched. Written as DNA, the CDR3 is TGTGCCAGCGGGACAGGAAGCTCCTATAATTCACCCCTCCACTTT. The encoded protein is CASGTGSSYNSPLHF.

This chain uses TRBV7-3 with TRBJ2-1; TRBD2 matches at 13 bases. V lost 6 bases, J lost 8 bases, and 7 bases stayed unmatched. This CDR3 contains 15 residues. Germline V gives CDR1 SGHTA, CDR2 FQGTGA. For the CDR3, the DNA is TGTGCCAGCAGGGCACGGACTAGCGGGAGTGATGAGCAGTTCTTC. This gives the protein CASRARTSGSDEQFF.

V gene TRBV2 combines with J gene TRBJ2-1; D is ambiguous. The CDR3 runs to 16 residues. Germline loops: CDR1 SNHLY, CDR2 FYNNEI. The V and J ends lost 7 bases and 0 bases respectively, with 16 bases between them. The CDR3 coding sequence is TGTGCCAGCATGAGGATCGGTGACCTCTCCTACAATGAGCAGTTCTTC. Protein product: CASMRIGDLSYNEQFF.

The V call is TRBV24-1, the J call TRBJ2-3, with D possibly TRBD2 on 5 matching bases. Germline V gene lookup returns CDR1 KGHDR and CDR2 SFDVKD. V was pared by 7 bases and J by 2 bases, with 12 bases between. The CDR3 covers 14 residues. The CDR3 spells CATSGRDFTDTQYF. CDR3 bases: TGTGCCACCAGCGGTCGGGATTTCACAGATACGCAGTATTTT.

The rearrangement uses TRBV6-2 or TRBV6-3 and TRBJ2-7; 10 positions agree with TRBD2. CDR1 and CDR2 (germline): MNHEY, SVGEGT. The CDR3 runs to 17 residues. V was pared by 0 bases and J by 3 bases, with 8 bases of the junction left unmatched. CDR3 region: CASSYSSGGLLDYEQYF. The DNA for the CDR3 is TGTGCCAGCAGTTACTCTAGCGGGGGGTTACTGGACTACGAGCAGTACTTC.

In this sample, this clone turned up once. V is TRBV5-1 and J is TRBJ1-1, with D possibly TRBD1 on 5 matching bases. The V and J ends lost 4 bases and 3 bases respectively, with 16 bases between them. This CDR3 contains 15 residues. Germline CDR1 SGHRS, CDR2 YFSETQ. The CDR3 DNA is TGCGCCAGCAGCCCTAGGGGATGGTACGACACTGAAGCTTTCTTT. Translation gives CASSPRGWYDTEAFF.

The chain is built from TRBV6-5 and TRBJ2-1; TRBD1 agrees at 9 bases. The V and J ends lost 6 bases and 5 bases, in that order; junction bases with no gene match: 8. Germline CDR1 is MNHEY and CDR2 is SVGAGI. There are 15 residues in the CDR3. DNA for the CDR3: TGTGCCAGCAGCCATTGGGACAGGGCAGACAATGAGCAGTTCTTC. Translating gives CASSHWDRADNEQFF.

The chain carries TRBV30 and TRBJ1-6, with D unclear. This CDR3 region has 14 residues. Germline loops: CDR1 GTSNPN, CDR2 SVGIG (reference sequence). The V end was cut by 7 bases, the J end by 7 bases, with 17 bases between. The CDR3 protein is CASESGVVNSPLHF. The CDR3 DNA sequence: TGTGCCTCAGAATCCGGGGTGGTGAATTCACCCCTCCACTTT.

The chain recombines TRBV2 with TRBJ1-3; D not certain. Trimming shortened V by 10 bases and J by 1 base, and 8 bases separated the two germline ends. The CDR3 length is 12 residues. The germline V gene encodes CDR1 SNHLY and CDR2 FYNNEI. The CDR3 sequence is CAKRESGNTIYF. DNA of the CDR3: TGTGCCAAAAGGGAGTCTGGAAACACCATATATTTT.

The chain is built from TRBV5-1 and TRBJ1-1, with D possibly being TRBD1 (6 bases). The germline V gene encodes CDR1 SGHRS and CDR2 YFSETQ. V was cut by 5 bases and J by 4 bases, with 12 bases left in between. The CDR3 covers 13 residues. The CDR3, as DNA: TGCGCCAGCAGACTGACAGGTCCCACTGAAGCTTTCTTT. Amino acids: CASRLTGPTEAFF.

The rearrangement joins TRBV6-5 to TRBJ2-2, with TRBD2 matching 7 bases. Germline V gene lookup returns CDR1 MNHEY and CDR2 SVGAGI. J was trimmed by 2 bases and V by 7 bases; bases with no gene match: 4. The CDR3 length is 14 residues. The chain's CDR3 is CASMGGGNTGELFF. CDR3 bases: TGTGCCAGCATGGGCGGGGGAAACACCGGGGAGCTGTTTTTT.

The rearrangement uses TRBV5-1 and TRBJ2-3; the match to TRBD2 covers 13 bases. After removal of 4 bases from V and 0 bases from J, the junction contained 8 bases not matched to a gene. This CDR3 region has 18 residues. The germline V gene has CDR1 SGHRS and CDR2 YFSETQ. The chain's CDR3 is CASSERTSGGVSTDTQYF. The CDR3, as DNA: TGCGCCAGCAGCGAGAGGACTAGCGGGGGAGTAAGCACAGATACGCAGTATTTT.

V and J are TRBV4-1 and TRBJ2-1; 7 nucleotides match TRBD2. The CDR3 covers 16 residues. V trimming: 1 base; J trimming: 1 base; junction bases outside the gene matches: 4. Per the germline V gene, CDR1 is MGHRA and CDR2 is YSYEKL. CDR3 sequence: CASSQVGGESYNEQFF. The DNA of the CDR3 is TGCGCCAGCAGCCAAGTGGGGGGGGAATCCTACAATGAGCAGTTCTTC.

The CDR3 protein is CSAKRDSDEQYF. The CDR3 nucleotides read TGCAGCGCAAAGAGGGACAGTGACGAGCAGTACTTC. The V gene is TRBV29-1, the J gene TRBJ2-7, with TRBD1 identical over 7 bases. Germline loops: CDR1 SQVTM, CDR2 ANQGSEA. The CDR3 is made up of 12 amino acids. The J segment lost 5 bases and the V segment lost 7 bases, leaving 8 bases of the junction unmatched.